This TCR beta chain was captured by sequencing in a study of OX40 agonist ivuxolimab in advanced cancers. Study background: Patients enrolled in dose escalation were diagnosed with hepatocellular carcinoma, melanoma, renal cell or head and neck cancer. Having had anti-PD-1, anti-PD-L1 or anti-CTLA-4 therapy before was allowed, and over 35% had some. Study-wide points: CD8+ T cells (on average) carried more expanded clones than CD4+ T cells. At 0.1 to 3.0 mg/kg, CD4+ and CD8+ blood T cells expanded clonally by week 6.

The table lists this clone with a few counts. Its specificity is unknown. Sequencing used immunoSEQ multiplex PCR; TCRdb keeps in-frame clones, though not all of them. The profile covers some 50,000 clones, with about 81% appearing a single time and 0.69% taken by the ten largest. The CDR3 has 19 residues. Trimming removed 2 bases at V and 0 bases at J, with 20 bases between. Germline V gene sequence: CDR1 SEHNR, CDR2 FQNEAQ (reference sequence). Source: CD4+ or CD8+ T cells sorted from blood, taken in a trial of the OX40 agonist ivuxolimab. V usage is TRBV7-9 and J usage is TRBJ1-5, with a possible D match to TRBD1 (5 bases). The receptor's source is an adult with an advanced solid tumor such as melanoma, head and neck, liver or kidney cancer. CDR3 nucleotides: TGTGCCAGCAGCTTATGGTCAGGGAATCTCCCGGGTAGCAATCAGCCCCAGCATTTT. Translated, it gives CASSLWSGNLPGSNQPQHF.